This is a list of T cell receptor beta chains from one sample in a study of T cell changes during pregnancy in multiple sclerosis. The assay was immunoSEQ multiplex PCR, and TCRdb's table has in-frame clones only and misses some. The table shows under 70,000 clones, with about 91% occurring only once. The sequencing used CD4+ T cells from peripheral blood mononuclear cells, collected in the first trimester of pregnancy. These receptors all come from a female donor with multiple sclerosis, enrolled in a pregnancy study. CDR3s include the opening cysteine and the closing phenylalanine or tryptophan. Each record gives: J gene, V gene, D gene, clone size, CDR3 DNA, CDR3 protein. The D gene is left open where the match is weak. Clone size appears in some rows only: once, few, many, or a class for an expanded clone.

j_call: TRBJ2-1; v_call: TRBV7-2; d_call: -; clone_size: -; cdr3_nt: TGTGCCAGCAGCTTAGCGCATTGGAGTTTTGGTGAGCAGTTCTTC; cdr3_aa: CASSLAHWSFGEQFF
j_call: TRBJ1-3; v_call: TRBV15; d_call: -; clone_size: -; cdr3_nt: TGTGCCACCAGCCCCTCTCTGAGCCCGGCTGGAAACACCATATATTTT; cdr3_aa: CATSPSLSPAGNTIYF
j_call: TRBJ2-7; v_call: TRBV15; d_call: -; clone_size: -; cdr3_nt: TGTGCCACCAGCAGAGATTGGAGGGAGTACGAGCAGTACTTC; cdr3_aa: CATSRDWREYEQYF
j_call: TRBJ2-7; v_call: TRBV9; d_call: TRBD1; clone_size: -; cdr3_nt: TGTGCCAGCAGCGTAGAGGGGACAGGGGGCTCCTACGAGCAGTACTTC; cdr3_aa: CASSVEGTGGSYEQYF
j_call: TRBJ2-4; v_call: TRBV29-1; d_call: -; clone_size: few; cdr3_nt: TGCAGCGTTGAGGGCAGATTAGCCAAAAACATTCAGTACTTC; cdr3_aa: CSVEGRLAKNIQYF
j_call: TRBJ1-1; v_call: TRBV27; d_call: -; clone_size: -; cdr3_nt: TGTGCCAGCTTTAAAAACTACTTGGGTGAAGCTTTCTTT; cdr3_aa: CASFKNYLGEAFF
j_call: TRBJ1-2; v_call: TRBV27; d_call: TRBD1; clone_size: -; cdr3_nt: TGTGCCAGCACACAGGGGGGGAACTATGGCTACACCTTC; cdr3_aa: CASTQGGNYGYTF
j_call: TRBJ2-1; v_call: TRBV30; d_call: -; clone_size: -; cdr3_nt: TGTGCCTGTAAATTAGGTGGAAACAGTGAGCAGTTCTTC; cdr3_aa: CACKLGGNSEQFF
j_call: TRBJ1-3; v_call: TRBV9; d_call: TRBD1; clone_size: -; cdr3_nt: TGTGCCAGCAGCCAGAACCCGGGACAGCGGCACTTGGAAAACACCATATATTTT; cdr3_aa: CASSQNPGQRHLENTIYF
j_call: TRBJ2-7; v_call: TRBV9; d_call: -; clone_size: -; cdr3_nt: TGTGCCAGCAGCGTAGGTTCACAGAGCTCCTACGAGCAGTACTTC; cdr3_aa: CASSVGSQSSYEQYF
j_call: TRBJ1-3; v_call: TRBV5-6; d_call: -; clone_size: -; cdr3_nt: TGTGCCAGCAGCTCCAGGGACTCTGGAAACACCATATATTTT; cdr3_aa: CASSSRDSGNTIYF
j_call: TRBJ1-2; v_call: TRBV29-1; d_call: -; clone_size: -; cdr3_nt: TGCAGCGCCCCAGAATCTGGCCGCAGGGCCGGCTACACCTTC; cdr3_aa: CSAPESGRRAGYTF
j_call: TRBJ1-3; v_call: TRBV6-1; d_call: TRBD1; clone_size: -; cdr3_nt: TGTGCCAGTCGGACAGGGAGCTCTGGAAACACCATATATTTT; cdr3_aa: CASRTGSSGNTIYF
j_call: TRBJ2-2; v_call: TRBV5-4; d_call: TRBD2; clone_size: -; cdr3_nt: TGTGCCAGCAGCTGGCTAGCGGGGGACTCGACCGGGGAGCTGTTTTTT; cdr3_aa: CASSWLAGDSTGELFF
j_call: TRBJ1-6; v_call: TRBV6-6; d_call: -; clone_size: -; cdr3_nt: TGTGCCAGCAGACATGATAGTAGGGGAAATTCACCCCTCCACTTT; cdr3_aa: CASRHDSRGNSPLHF
j_call: TRBJ1-3; v_call: TRBV29-1; d_call: TRBD1; clone_size: once; cdr3_nt: TGCAGCGTTGAGGAGGACAGGGCTGGAAACACCATATATTTT; cdr3_aa: CSVEEDRAGNTIYF
j_call: TRBJ1-1; v_call: TRBV7-2; d_call: -; clone_size: -; cdr3_nt: TGTGCCAGCAGCTTAGCGTTCCAGGGCACTGAAGCTTTCTTT; cdr3_aa: CASSLAFQGTEAFF
j_call: TRBJ1-1; v_call: TRBV7-3; d_call: -; clone_size: -; cdr3_nt: TGTGCCAGCAGCTTGACACGGACAGCCGAAGCTTTCTTT; cdr3_aa: CASSLTRTAEAFF
j_call: TRBJ2-5; v_call: TRBV5-6; d_call: TRBD1; clone_size: -; cdr3_nt: TGTGCCAGCAGCTATGACAGGGAAGAGACCCAGTACTTC; cdr3_aa: CASSYDREETQYF
j_call: TRBJ2-5; v_call: TRBV7-3; d_call: TRBD1; clone_size: -; cdr3_nt: TGTGCCAGCAGCTTATTCGGGACAGGATATCAAGAGACCCAGTACTTC; cdr3_aa: CASSLFGTGYQETQYF
j_call: TRBJ1-3; v_call: TRBV19; d_call: -; clone_size: -; cdr3_nt: TGTGCCAGTACACGCGTCTCTGGAAACACCATATATTTT; cdr3_aa: CASTRVSGNTIYF
j_call: TRBJ1-1; v_call: TRBV7-2; d_call: TRBD1; clone_size: -; cdr3_nt: TGTGCCAGCAGTCGGCCGGGACAGGGGGCTGAAGCTTTCTTT; cdr3_aa: CASSRPGQGAEAFF
j_call: TRBJ2-3; v_call: TRBV7-2; d_call: -; clone_size: -; cdr3_nt: TGTGCCAGCAGCTTAGACCTAGCGGATACGCAGTATTTT; cdr3_aa: CASSLDLADTQYF
j_call: TRBJ1-2; v_call: TRBV6-1; d_call: TRBD1; clone_size: -; cdr3_nt: TGTGCCAGCAGTAGGACAGGGGCGAACTATGGCTACACCTTC; cdr3_aa: CASSRTGANYGYTF
j_call: TRBJ2-3; v_call: TRBV29-1; d_call: -; clone_size: -; cdr3_nt: TGCAGCGTCGCCTTCCGGGACAAAGAACGGGGAGATACGCAGTATTTT; cdr3_aa: CSVAFRDKERGDTQYF
j_call: TRBJ1-1; v_call: TRBV7-7; d_call: -; clone_size: few; cdr3_nt: TGTGCTAGCAGTTCCCAACAGGGAACTGAAGCTTTCTTT; cdr3_aa: CASSSQQGTEAFF
j_call: TRBJ2-5; v_call: TRBV5-4; d_call: TRBD1; clone_size: -; cdr3_nt: TGTGCCAGCAGCTTCGACAGGGGGCGCCGAGAGACCCAGTACTTC; cdr3_aa: CASSFDRGRRETQYF
j_call: TRBJ1-1; v_call: TRBV6-1; d_call: -; clone_size: -; cdr3_nt: TGTGCCAGCAGTGCCCCCGCCTTGGGGGGGCTCCTAAAAACTGAAGCTTTCTTT; cdr3_aa: CASSAPALGGLLKTEAFF
j_call: TRBJ2-5; v_call: TRBV19; d_call: TRBD2; clone_size: -; cdr3_nt: TGTGCCAGTAGTATGATCAGGACTAGTGGAATAGAGACCCAGTACTTC; cdr3_aa: CASSMIRTSGIETQYF
j_call: TRBJ2-3; v_call: TRBV11-2; d_call: -; clone_size: once; cdr3_nt: TGTGCCAGCAGCCATGACAGCAAGCCCACAGATACGCAGTATTTT; cdr3_aa: CASSHDSKPTDTQYF
j_call: TRBJ1-6; v_call: TRBV7-2; d_call: TRBD1; clone_size: -; cdr3_nt: TGTGCCAGCAGCTTACCGGGACAGCAACCCCTCCACTTT; cdr3_aa: CASSLPGQQPLHF
j_call: TRBJ1-2; v_call: TRBV9; d_call: -; clone_size: -; cdr3_nt: TGTGCCAGCAGCGTAGGAATAGGGGGGGGGCGAAATGGCTACACCTTC; cdr3_aa: CASSVGIGGGRNGYTF
j_call: TRBJ1-5; v_call: TRBV2; d_call: -; clone_size: -; cdr3_nt: TGTGCCAGCGGGGGGGCCGTGCAGCCCCAGCATTTT; cdr3_aa: CASGGAVQPQHF
j_call: TRBJ1-1; v_call: TRBV5-6; d_call: -; clone_size: once; cdr3_nt: TGTGCCAGCAGTAGTCGAGGGGCGGGATTCACTGAAGCTTTCTTT; cdr3_aa: CASSSRGAGFTEAFF
j_call: TRBJ1-1; v_call: TRBV27; d_call: -; clone_size: -; cdr3_nt: TGTGCCAGCAGTGCCAACCAGGAATTGAACACTGAAGCTTTCTTT; cdr3_aa: CASSANQELNTEAFF
j_call: TRBJ2-7; v_call: TRBV4-2; d_call: -; clone_size: -; cdr3_nt: TGTGCCAGCAGCCCCCGAGGGCGGGGTTGGGACGACGAGCAGTACTTC; cdr3_aa: CASSPRGRGWDDEQYF
j_call: TRBJ1-5; v_call: TRBV7-9; d_call: -; clone_size: -; cdr3_nt: TGTGCCAGCAGCTGGCCTAATCAGCCCCAGCATTTT; cdr3_aa: CASSWPNQPQHF
j_call: TRBJ1-4; v_call: TRBV19; d_call: TRBD1; clone_size: few; cdr3_nt: TGTGCCAGTAGAAAACCGGGACAGGGGGATGAAAAACTGTTTTTT; cdr3_aa: CASRKPGQGDEKLFF
j_call: TRBJ2-7; v_call: TRBV7-2; d_call: -; clone_size: -; cdr3_nt: TGTGCCAGCAGCCCTGACTGGCGGGAGCAGTACTTC; cdr3_aa: CASSPDWREQYF
j_call: TRBJ2-2; v_call: TRBV4-2; d_call: TRBD2; clone_size: -; cdr3_nt: TGTGCCAGCAGCCACGTGGGTAGCGGGGGGGTCGGCACCGGGGAGCTGTTTTTT; cdr3_aa: CASSHVGSGGVGTGELFF
j_call: TRBJ2-7; v_call: TRBV9; d_call: -; clone_size: -; cdr3_nt: TGTGCCAGCACCCCTGGTGTGAGCTCCTACGAGCAGTACTTC; cdr3_aa: CASTPGVSSYEQYF
j_call: TRBJ2-1; v_call: TRBV7-3; d_call: TRBD2; clone_size: -; cdr3_nt: TGTGCCAGCAGCTCCATCACTAGCGGGCGCTCCTACAATGAGCAGTTCTTC; cdr3_aa: CASSSITSGRSYNEQFF
j_call: TRBJ2-7; v_call: TRBV30; d_call: -; clone_size: -; cdr3_nt: TGTGCCTGGAGGATTAGGGGGTCCTACGAGCAGTACTTC; cdr3_aa: CAWRIRGSYEQYF
j_call: TRBJ1-3; v_call: TRBV5-4; d_call: -; clone_size: once; cdr3_nt: TGTGCCAGCAGCTTGCAAGACTTCTCTGGAAACACCATATATTTT; cdr3_aa: CASSLQDFSGNTIYF
j_call: TRBJ2-1; v_call: TRBV5-1; d_call: TRBD2; clone_size: -; cdr3_nt: TGCGCCAGCAGCTTGTTCGGGGGGTCTTACAATGAGCAGTTCTTC; cdr3_aa: CASSLFGGSYNEQFF